This T cell receptor beta chain was retrieved from a study of neurological immune-mediated disorders. The table lists this clonotype with many counts. TCRdb re-analysed the 5' RACE reads in MiXCR, keeping a single row per CDR3 protein. The table shows about 43,000 distinct CDR3 sequences, with roughly an eighth occurring only once. Trimming took 9 bases from V and 0 from J, leaving 5 bases between them. This CDR3 has 11 amino acids. Germline loops: CDR1 ENHRY, CDR2 SYGVKD. Input material: PBMCs. The V and J genes are TRBV10-3 and TRBJ2-5, with D hard to call. This clonotype was obtained from a female donor in good health. In nucleotides, the CDR3 is TGTGCCATTTCGTACCAAGAGACCCAGTACTTC. Amino acids: CAISYQETQYF.